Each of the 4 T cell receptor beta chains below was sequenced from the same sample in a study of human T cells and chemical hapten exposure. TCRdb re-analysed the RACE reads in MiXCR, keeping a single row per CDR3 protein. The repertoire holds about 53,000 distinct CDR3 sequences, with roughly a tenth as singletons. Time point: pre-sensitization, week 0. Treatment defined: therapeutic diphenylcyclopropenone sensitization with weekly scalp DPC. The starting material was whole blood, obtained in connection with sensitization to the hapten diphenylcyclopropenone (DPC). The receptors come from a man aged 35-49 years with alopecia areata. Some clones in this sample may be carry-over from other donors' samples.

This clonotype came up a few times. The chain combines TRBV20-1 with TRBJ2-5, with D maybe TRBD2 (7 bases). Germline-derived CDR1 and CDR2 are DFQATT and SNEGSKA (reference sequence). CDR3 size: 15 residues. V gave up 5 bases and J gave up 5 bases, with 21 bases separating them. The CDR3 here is CSALDPRGAGETQYF. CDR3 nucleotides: TGCAGTGCTTTAGACCCTCGGGGGGCTGGCGAGACCCAGTACTTC.

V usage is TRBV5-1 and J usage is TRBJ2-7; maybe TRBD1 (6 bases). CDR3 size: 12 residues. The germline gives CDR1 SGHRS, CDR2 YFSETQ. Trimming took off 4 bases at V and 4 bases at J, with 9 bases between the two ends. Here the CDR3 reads CASSRGTYEQYF. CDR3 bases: TGCGCCAGCAGCAGGGGGACATACGAGCAGTACTTC.

The CDR3 protein is CASGSGRASYNEQFF. The CDR3 coding sequence is TGTGCCAGCGGGAGCGGGAGGGCCAGCTACAATGAGCAGTTCTTC. J is TRBJ2-1 and V is TRBV7-9, with 10 nucleotides matching TRBD2. Germline V CDR1 and CDR2: SEHNR, FQNEAQ (reference sequence). V lost 8 bases and J lost 3; bases outside the gene matches: 7. There are 15 residues in the CDR3.

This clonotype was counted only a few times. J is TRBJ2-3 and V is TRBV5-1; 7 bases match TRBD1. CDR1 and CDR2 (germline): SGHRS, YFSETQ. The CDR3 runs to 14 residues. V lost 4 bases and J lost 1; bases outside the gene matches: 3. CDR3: CASSRGQGTDTQYF. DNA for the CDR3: TGCGCCAGCAGCAGGGGGCAAGGCACAGATACGCAGTATTTT. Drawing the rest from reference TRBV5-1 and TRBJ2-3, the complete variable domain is KAGVTQTPRYLIKTRGQQVTLSCSPISGHRSVSWYQQTPGQGLQFLFEYFSETQRNKGNFPGRFSGRQFSNSRSEMNVSTLELGDSALYLCASSRGQGTDTQYFGPGTRLTVL.